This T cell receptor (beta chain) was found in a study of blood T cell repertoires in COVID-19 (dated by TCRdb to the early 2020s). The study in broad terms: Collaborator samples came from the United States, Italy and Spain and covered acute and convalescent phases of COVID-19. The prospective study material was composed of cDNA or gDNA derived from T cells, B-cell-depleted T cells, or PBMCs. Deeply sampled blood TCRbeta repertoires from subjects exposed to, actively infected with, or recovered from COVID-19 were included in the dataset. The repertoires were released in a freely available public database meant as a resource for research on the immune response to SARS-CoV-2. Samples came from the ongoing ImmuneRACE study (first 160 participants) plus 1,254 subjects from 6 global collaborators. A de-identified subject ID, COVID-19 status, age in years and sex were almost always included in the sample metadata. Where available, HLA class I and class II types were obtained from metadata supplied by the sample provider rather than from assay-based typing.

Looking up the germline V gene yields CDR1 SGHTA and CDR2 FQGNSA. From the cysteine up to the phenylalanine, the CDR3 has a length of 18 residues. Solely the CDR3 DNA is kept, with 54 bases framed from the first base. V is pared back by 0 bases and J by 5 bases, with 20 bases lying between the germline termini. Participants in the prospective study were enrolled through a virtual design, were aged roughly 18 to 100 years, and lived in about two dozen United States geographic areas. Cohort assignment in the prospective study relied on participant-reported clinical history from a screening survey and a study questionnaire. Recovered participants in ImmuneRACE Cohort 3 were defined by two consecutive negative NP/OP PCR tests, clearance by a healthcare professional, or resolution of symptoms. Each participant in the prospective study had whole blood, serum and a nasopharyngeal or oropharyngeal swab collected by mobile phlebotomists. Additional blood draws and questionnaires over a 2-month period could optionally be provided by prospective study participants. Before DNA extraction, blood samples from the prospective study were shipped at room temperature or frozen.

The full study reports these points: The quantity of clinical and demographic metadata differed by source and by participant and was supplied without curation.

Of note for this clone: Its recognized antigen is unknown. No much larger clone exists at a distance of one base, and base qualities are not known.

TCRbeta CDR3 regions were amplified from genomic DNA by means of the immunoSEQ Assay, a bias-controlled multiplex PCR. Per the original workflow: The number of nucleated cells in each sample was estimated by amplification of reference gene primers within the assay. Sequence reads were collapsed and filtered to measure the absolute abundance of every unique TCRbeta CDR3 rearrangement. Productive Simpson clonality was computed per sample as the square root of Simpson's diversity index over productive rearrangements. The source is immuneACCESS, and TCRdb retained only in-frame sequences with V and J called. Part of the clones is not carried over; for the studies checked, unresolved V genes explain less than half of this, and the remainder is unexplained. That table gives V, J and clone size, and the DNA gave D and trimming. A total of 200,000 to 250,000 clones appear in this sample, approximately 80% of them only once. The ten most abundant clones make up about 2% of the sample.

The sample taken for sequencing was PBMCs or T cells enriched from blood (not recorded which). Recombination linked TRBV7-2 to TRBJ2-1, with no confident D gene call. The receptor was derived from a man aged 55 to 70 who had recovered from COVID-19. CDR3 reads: CASSLAPEALNLNNEQFF. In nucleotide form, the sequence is TGTGCCAGCAGCTTAGCACCTGAGGCCCTCAACCTAAACAATGAGCAGTTCTTC. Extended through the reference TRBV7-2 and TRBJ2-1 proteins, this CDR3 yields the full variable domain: GAGVSQSPSNKVTEKGKDVELRCDPISGHTALYWYRQSLGQGLEFLIYFQGNSAPDKSGLPSDRFSAERTGGSVSTLTIQRTQQEDSAVYLCASSLAPEALNLNNEQFFGPGTRLTVL.